The sequence of this T cell receptor (beta chain) was determined in a study of neoadjuvant nivolumab and ipilimumab in lung cancer. Study outcomes and limitations: Pathologic regression was not significantly tied to TCR clonality. Higher pretherapy blood TCR richness went with higher resected-tumor richness.

Using immunoSEQ multiplex PCR, the repertoire was profiled, and TCRdb retains in-frame clones only, with some absent. The sample comprises around 17,000 clones, approximately 76% of which are singletons, and 8% rests with the top ten. Germline lookup yields CDR1 SGHDT and CDR2 YYEEEE. This CDR3 spans 12 amino acids. Between the trimmed V and J ends, which lost 4 bases and 7 bases, there was a span of 11 bases. As regards this clone: As yet, its antigen is unknown.

The starting material was tumor tissue, obtained after neoadjuvant nivolumab, alone or with ipilimumab, at or shortly before surgery. This clonotype was sampled from an adult with non-small cell lung cancer. This chain uses TRBV5-6 with TRBJ1-2; a possible D gene is TRBD1 (5 bases). CDR3 nucleotide sequence: TGTGCCAGCAGCACCACAGGCCTTGGCTACACCTTC. Residues: CASSTTGLGYTF.